This T cell receptor beta chain was observed in a study of early T cells in non-severe SARS-CoV-2 infection. Per the germline V gene, CDR1 is SGHDN and CDR2 is FVKESK. The CDR3 consists of 13 residues. V was pared by 4 bases and J by 1 base, with 8 bases between. Separate cDNA molecules each had unique molecular identifiers attached to them. TCRdb redid the calling of the 5' RACE reads with MiXCR, one entry per CDR3 protein. The sample lists around 50,000 distinct CDR3 sequences, around 6% occurring once. What was sequenced was whole blood. The rearrangement joins TRBV14 to TRBJ2-7, with TRBD2 as a possible D gene (6 bases). The TCR sequence derives from an adult who was a healthcare worker with PCR-confirmed SARS-CoV-2 infection or an uninfected control (not recorded which). CDR3 loop: CASSLTRSYEQYF. As DNA, the CDR3 is TGTGCCAGCAGCCTGACTAGGTCCTACGAGCAGTACTTC.